Presented here are 2 T cell receptor beta chains from one specimen sequenced in a study of T cells after yellow fever vaccination. Using its own MiXCR run on the 5' RACE reads, TCRdb lists one record per CDR3 protein. The sample lists a few hundred thousand distinct CDR3 sequences, less than 9.5% occurring once. Sequencing was performed on PBMCs, taken around 45 days after the first yellow fever vaccination. All receptors come from a man aged 18 to 30 who received the YFV17D yellow fever vaccine.

In this sample, this clonotype turned up a few times. The chain employs TRBV20-1 and TRBJ2-4, with a tentative D call TRBD1 (6 bases). Germline V CDR1 and CDR2: DFQATT, SNEGSKA (reference sequence). This CDR3 spans 14 amino acids. Deletions cut 1 base from V and 8 bases from J, with 15 bases between. This CDR3 reads CSARVPGVRDIQYF. The CDR3 DNA is TGCAGTGCTAGAGTCCCAGGGGTTAGAGACATTCAGTACTTC.

V usage is TRBV7-2 and J usage is TRBJ2-7; a weak D match, TRBD2 (6 bases). Deletions cut 4 bases from V and 3 bases from J, with 10 bases between. The germline V gene encodes CDR1 SGHTA and CDR2 FQGNSA. CDR3 length: 13 amino acids. In DNA, the CDR3 is TGTGCCAGCAGCTCCGTCGGGGGCTACGAGCAGTACTTC. Its protein is CASSSVGGYEQYF. The entire variable domain, with the rest obtained from reference TRBV7-2 and TRBJ2-7, is as follows: GAGVSQSPSNKVTEKGKDVELRCDPISGHTALYWYRQSLGQGLEFLIYFQGNSAPDKSGLPSDRFSAERTGGSVSTLTIQRTQQEDSAVYLCASSSVGGYEQYFGPGTRLTVT.